This T cell receptor beta chain came from a study of OX40 agonist ivuxolimab in advanced cancers. Regarding the study in general: Ivuxolimab, which targeted the costimulatory receptor OX40 (CD134), was an agonistic, fully human IgG2 monoclonal antibody. A male proportion of roughly 85% and a mean age of about 60 years, ranging from roughly 23 to 80, were recorded for the dose-escalation cohort. Intravenous ivuxolimab was administered to patients every 2 weeks at six dose levels: 0.01, 0.1, 0.3, 1.5, 3 and 10 mg/kg. Three dose-escalation patients achieved partial responses, one with hepatocellular carcinoma and two with cutaneous melanoma. Prior anti-PD-1, anti-PD-L1 or anti-CTLA-4 therapy was permitted, and 40% to 50% of dose-escalation patients had received checkpoint inhibitors. Of the roughly 51 patients in dose escalation, about 20 had hepatocellular carcinoma, about 15 had melanoma, 9 had renal cell carcinoma and 9 had head and neck cancer. The paper describes the monotherapy dose-escalation part (N of about 47 patients) of the phase I trial of ivuxolimab. Peripheral TCRbeta sequencing was intended to test whether TCR sequence diversity was altered and clonal T-cell expansion was caused by ivuxolimab. General study outcomes and caveats: After ivuxolimab, expanded clones were on average more numerous among CD8+ T cells than among CD4+ T cells. In partial responders in the 0.1-3.0 mg/kg groups, normalized peripheral clonal expansion was found to be among the lowest, especially among CD8+ T cells. The antigen specificity of the peripheral T cells that underwent clonal expansion was not determined. Low levels of normalized T-cell clonal expansion were also seen in some patients who did not respond. At doses of 0.1 to 3.0 mg/kg, clonal expansion of both CD4+ and CD8+ blood T cells was observed from baseline to week 6.

Genomic DNA was isolated from the sorted cells so that the TCRbeta CDR3 region could be sequenced. TCRbeta CDR3 regions were sequenced using the immunoSEQ Assay. Imported from immuneACCESS, the table was reduced by TCRdb to in-frame sequences with V and J called. These copies leave out some clones; in studies compared against another copy, an unresolved V gene accounts for under half, and the cause of the remainder is not known. A total of some 80,000 clones appear in this sample, around 92% of them only once. The leading ten clones occupy about 8.6% of the sample. Comments on this clone: Its target antigen remains unknown. No qualities accompany the bases; no much larger clone lies one base away.

The cysteine opens and the phenylalanine closes a CDR3 of 15 amino acids. Of all the DNA, just the CDR3 is kept, 45 bases in frame from base 1. V loses 0 bases, J loses 0 bases, and the germline ends lie 6 bases apart. From the germline V gene (reference sequence), CDR1 is PRHDT and CDR2 is FYEKMQ. Patients with autoimmune disease history or receiving systemic immunosuppression were excluded from the trial. Peripheral blood for TCR sequencing was collected from all dose cohorts at baseline, on cycle 4 day 1, and on cycle 7 day 1. The samples were drawn from a first-in-human, open-label, multicenter phase I dose-escalation trial of ivuxolimab. Adults with locally advanced or metastatic melanoma, renal cell carcinoma, hepatocellular carcinoma or head and neck squamous cell carcinoma were enrolled in the trial. Before TCR sequencing, CD4+ T cells and CD8+ T cells were sorted from peripheral blood as separate populations.

This clonotype was sampled from an adult with an advanced solid tumor such as melanoma, head and neck, liver or kidney cancer. Material: CD4+ or CD8+ T cells sorted from blood, obtained in a trial of the OX40 agonist ivuxolimab. The chain uses TRBV13 and TRBJ1-5; no D gene can be assigned with confidence. The CDR3 region reads CASSLGGASNQPQHF. The bases are TGTGCCAGCAGCTTAGGGGGAGCTAGCAATCAGCCCCAGCATTTT.